This TCR beta chain came from a study of cytotoxic CD8 clonotypes in ibrutinib-treated CLL. Clones were read by immunoSEQ multiplex PCR, and TCRdb kept only the in-frame ones, dropping some. The data show some 200,000 clones, approximately 75% seen once. From germline, CDR1 is MGHRA and CDR2 YSYEKL. Trimming shortened V by 4 bases and J by 4 bases, and 19 bases separated the two germline ends. The CDR3 length is 16 residues. This chain connects TRBV4-1 to TRBJ1-2, with a possible D match to TRBD1 (5 bases). This sequence was found in a human donor with chronic lymphocytic leukemia. The source was PBMCs, collected after 12 months of ibrutinib treatment. The CDR3 coding sequence is TGCGCCAGCAGCCGAGGGGAGGGGAGGGTCAGCTATGGCTACACCTTC. Its protein product is CASSRGEGRVSYGYTF.